This T cell receptor beta chain was observed in a study of T-cell memory formation after mild COVID-19. Regarding the study as a whole: Clones that shrank (day 15 to 85) were balanced CD4/CD8, whereas later expanders leaned CD4+. Mainly in CM and EM were contracting CD4+ clones; CD8+ were in EMRA.

TCRdb recomputed calls from the 5' RACE reads with MiXCR, one row per CDR3 protein. Found here are more than 100,000 distinct CDR3 sequences, approximately 15% of them singletons; the top ten hold roughly 5.3%. On this clonotype: Its target is unknown.

The source of this sequence is a man younger than 30 who had mild COVID-19 (a few samples of this study predate the infection). Cell type and time point are not known. Sequencing used PBMCs or a T cell subset sorted from them (not recorded which).

The CDR3, as DNA: TGTGCCAGCAGCTTACGGCCGATCAGCAATCAGCCCCAGCATTTT. This encodes CASSLRPISNQPQHF. The gene calls are TRBV7-2 and TRBJ1-5; D is ambiguous. The germline CDR1 and CDR2 sequences are SGHTA and FQGNSA. The V end was cut by 2 bases, the J end by 1 base, with 9 bases between. CDR3 length: 15 amino acids.